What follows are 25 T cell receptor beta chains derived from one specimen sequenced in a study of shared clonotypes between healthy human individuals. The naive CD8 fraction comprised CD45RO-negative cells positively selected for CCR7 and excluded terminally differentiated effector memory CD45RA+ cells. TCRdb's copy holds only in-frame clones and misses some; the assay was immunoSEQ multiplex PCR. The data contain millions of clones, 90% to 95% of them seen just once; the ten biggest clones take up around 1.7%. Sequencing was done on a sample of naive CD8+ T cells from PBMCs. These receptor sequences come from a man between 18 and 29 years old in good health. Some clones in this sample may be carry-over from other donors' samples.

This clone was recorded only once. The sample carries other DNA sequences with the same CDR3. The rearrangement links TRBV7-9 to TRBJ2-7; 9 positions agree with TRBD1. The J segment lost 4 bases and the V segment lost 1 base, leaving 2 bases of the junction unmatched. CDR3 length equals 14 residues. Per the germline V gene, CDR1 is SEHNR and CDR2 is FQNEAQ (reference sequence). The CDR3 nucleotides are TGTGCCAGCAGCTTAGAAGGACAGGGGTACGAGCAGTACTTC. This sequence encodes CASSLEGQGYEQYF.

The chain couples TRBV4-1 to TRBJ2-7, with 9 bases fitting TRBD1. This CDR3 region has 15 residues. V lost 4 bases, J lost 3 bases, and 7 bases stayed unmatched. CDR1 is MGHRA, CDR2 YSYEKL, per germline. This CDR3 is CASSPLRDRDYEQYF. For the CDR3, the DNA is TGCGCCAGCAGCCCCCTCCGGGACAGGGACTACGAGCAGTACTTC.

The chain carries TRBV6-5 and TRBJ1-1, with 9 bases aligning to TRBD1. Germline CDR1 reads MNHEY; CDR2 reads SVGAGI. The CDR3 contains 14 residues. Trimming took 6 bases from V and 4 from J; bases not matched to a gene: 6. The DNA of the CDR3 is TGTGCCAGCAGGGGACAGGGTCTCGGCACTGAAGCTTTCTTT. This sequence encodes CASRGQGLGTEAFF.

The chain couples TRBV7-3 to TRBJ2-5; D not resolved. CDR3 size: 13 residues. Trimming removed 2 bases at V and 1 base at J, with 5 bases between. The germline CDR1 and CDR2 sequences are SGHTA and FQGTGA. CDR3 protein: CASSLDGQETQYF. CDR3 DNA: TGTGCCAGCAGCTTAGACGGCCAAGAGACCCAGTACTTC.

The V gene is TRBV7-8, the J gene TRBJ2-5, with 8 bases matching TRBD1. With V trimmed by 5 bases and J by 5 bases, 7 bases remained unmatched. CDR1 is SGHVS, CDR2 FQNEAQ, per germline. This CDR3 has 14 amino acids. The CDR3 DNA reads TGTGCCAGCAGCGGTACAGGGGACAGGGAGACCCAGTACTTC. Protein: CASSGTGDRETQYF.

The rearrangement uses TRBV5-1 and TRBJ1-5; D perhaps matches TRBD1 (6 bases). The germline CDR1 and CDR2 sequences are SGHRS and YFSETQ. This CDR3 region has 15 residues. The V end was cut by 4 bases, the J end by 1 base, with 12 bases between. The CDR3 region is CASSMDSFSNQPQHF. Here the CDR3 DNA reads TGCGCCAGCAGCATGGACAGTTTCAGCAATCAGCCCCAGCATTTT.

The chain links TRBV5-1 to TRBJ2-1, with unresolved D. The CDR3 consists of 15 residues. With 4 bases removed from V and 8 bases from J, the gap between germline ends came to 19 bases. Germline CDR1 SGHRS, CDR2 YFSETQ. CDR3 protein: CASSLRHGRVDEQFF. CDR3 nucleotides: TGCGCCAGCAGCCTCCGGCACGGACGAGTGGATGAGCAGTTCTTC.

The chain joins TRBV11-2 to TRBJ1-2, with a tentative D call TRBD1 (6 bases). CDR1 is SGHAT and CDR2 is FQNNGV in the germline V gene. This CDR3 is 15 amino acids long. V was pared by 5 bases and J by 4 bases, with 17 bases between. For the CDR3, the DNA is TGTGCCAGCAGCCCGGACAGCTGGGGGTCCTATGGCTACACCTTC. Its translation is CASSPDSWGSYGYTF.

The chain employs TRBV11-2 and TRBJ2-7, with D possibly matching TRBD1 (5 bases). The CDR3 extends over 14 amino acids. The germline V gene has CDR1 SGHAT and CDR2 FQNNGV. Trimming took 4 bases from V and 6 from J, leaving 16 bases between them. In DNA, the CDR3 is TGTGCCAGCAGCTCCTTCAGGGATCCCGGCGAGCAGTACTTC. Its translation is CASSSFRDPGEQYF.

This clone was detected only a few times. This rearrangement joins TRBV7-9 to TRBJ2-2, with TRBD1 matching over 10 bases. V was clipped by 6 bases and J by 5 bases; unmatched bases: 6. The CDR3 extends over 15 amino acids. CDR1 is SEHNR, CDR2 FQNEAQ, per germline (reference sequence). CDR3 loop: CASRPGTGVTGELFF. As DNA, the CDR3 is TGTGCCAGCAGACCCGGGACAGGGGTAACCGGGGAGCTGTTTTTT.

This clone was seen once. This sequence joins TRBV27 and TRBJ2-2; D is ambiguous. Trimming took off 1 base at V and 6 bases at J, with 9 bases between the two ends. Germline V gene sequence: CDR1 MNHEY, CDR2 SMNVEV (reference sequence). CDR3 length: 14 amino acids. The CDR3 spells CASSLYPPPGELFF. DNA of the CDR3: TGTGCCAGCAGTTTATACCCGCCCCCCGGGGAGCTGTTTTTT.

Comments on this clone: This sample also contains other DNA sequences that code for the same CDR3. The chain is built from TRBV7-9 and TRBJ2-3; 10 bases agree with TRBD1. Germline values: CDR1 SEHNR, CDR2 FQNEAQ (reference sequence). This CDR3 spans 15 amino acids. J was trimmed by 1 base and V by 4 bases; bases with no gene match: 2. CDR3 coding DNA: TGTGCCAGCAGCTCCGGGACAGGGGGCACAGATACGCAGTATTTT. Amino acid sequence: CASSSGTGGTDTQYF. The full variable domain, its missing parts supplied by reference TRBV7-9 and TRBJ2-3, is DTGVSQNPRHKITKRGQNVTFRCDPISEHNRLYWYRQTLGQGPEFLTYFQNEAQLEKSRLLSDRFSAERPKGSFSTLEIQRTEQGDSAMYLCASSSGTGGTDTQYFGPGTRLTVL.

The CDR3 coding sequence is TGTGCCAGCAGCGACGAACCAAGCTATGAGCAGTTCTTC. It translates to CASSDEPSYEQFF. The gene calls are TRBV11-3 and TRBJ2-1; D uncertain. The V end was cut by 5 bases, the J end by 8 bases, with 13 bases between. This CDR3 is built from 13 residues. Per the germline V gene, CDR1 is SGHNT and CDR2 is YENEEA.

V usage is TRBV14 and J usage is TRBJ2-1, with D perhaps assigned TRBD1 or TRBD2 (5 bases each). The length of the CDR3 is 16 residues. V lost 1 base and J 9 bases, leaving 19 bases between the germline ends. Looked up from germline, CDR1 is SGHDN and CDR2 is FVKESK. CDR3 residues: CASSQVVSPFGGEQFF. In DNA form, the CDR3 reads TGTGCCAGCAGCCAAGTAGTTAGCCCTTTTGGGGGTGAGCAGTTCTTC.

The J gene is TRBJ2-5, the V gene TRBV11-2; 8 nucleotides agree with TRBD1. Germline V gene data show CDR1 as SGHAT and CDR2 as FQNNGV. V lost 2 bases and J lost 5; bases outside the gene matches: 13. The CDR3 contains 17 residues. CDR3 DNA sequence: TGTGCCAGCAGCTTAAAGTGGTCAGGGGGCCTCGGGGAGACCCAGTACTTC. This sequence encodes CASSLKWSGGLGETQYF.

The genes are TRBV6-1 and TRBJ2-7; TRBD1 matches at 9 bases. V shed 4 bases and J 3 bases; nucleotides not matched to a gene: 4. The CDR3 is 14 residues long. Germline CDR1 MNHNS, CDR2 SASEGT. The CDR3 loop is CASSVRDRDYEQYF. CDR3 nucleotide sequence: TGTGCCAGCAGTGTCCGGGACAGGGACTACGAGCAGTACTTC.

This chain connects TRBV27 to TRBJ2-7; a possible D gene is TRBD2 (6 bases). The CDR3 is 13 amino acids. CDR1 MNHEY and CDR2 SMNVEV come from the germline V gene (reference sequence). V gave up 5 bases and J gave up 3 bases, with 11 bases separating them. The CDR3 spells CASSPGSNYEQYF. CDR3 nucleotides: TGTGCCAGCAGTCCCGGGAGCAACTACGAGCAGTACTTC.

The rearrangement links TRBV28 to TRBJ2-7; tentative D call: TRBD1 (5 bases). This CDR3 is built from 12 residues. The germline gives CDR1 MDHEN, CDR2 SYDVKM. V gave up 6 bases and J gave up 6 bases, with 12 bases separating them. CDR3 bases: TGTGCCAGCAGCCCACAGGAAGGCGAGCAGTACTTC. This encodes CASSPQEGEQYF.

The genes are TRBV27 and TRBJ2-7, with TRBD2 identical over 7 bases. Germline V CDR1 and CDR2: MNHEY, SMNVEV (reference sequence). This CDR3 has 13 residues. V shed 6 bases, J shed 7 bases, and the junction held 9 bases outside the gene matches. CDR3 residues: CASRGGPKWEQYF. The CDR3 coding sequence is TGTGCCAGCAGGGGAGGGCCTAAGTGGGAGCAGTACTTC.

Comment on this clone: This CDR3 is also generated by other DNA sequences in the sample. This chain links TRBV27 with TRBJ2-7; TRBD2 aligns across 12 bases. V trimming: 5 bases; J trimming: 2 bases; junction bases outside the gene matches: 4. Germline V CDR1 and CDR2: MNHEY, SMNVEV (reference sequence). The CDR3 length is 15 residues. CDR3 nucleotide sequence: TGTGCCAGCAGTCCTCTAGCGGGAGGGCCCTACGAGCAGTACTTC. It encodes CASSPLAGGPYEQYF.

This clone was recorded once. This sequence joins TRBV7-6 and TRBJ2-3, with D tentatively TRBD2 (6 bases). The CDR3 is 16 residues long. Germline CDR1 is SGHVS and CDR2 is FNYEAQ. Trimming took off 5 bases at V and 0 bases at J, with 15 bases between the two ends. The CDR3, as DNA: TGTGCCAGCAGCGAACGAAGCGGGCTTAGCACAGATACGCAGTATTTT. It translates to CASSERSGLSTDTQYF.

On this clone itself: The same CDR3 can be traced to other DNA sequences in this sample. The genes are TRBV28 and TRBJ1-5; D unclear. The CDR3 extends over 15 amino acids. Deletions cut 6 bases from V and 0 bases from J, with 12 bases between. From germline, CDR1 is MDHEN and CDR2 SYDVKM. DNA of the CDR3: TGTGCCAGCAGGCCGCTGAGAGATAGCAATCAGCCCCAGCATTTT. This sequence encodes CASRPLRDSNQPQHF.

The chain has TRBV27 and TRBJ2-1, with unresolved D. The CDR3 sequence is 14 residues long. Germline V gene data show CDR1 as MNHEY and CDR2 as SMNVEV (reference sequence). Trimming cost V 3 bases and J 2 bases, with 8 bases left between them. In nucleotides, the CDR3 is TGTGCCAGCAGTTTTGGCAGCACCTACAATGAGCAGTTCTTC. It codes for CASSFGSTYNEQFF.

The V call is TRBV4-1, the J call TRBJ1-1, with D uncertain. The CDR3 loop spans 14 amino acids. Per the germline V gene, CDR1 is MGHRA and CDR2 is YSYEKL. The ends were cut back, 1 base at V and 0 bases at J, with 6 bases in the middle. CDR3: CASSQAEMNTEAFF. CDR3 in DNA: TGCGCCAGCAGCCAAGCAGAAATGAACACTGAAGCTTTCTTT.

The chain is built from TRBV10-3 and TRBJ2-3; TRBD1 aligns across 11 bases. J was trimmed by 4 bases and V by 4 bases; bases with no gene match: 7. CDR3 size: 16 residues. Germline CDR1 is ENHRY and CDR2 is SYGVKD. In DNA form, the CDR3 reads TGTGCCATCAGTGGGGGACAGGGGGTAATGTCAGATACGCAGTATTTT. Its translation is CAISGGQGVMSDTQYF.